These 17 T cell receptor beta chains came from one sample sequenced in a study of blood T cell repertoires in COVID-19. Here immunoSEQ multiplex PCR was the method, and the copy in TCRdb shows in-frame clones only, minus some. The sample consists of roughly 340,000 clones, around 87% of them appearing once. The material sequenced was PBMCs or T cells enriched from blood (not recorded which). These receptors originate from a man in his forties in a cohort exposed to, infected with or recovered from COVID-19 (not recorded which).

The chain has TRBV7-2 and TRBJ1-2; 11 bases match TRBD1. From germline, CDR1 is SGHTA and CDR2 FQGNSA. V lost 5 bases and J lost 8; bases outside the gene matches: 10. The CDR3 contains 15 residues. The CDR3 sequence: CASSVPGQGGEGYTF. The CDR3 nucleotides read TGTGCCAGCAGCGTACCGGGACAGGGGGGCGAAGGCTACACCTTC.

The V and J genes are TRBV4-1 and TRBJ1-6; D unresolved. V shed 0 bases and J shed 7 bases, with 7 bases lying between them. This CDR3 has 14 residues. The germline V gene encodes CDR1 MGHRA and CDR2 YSYEKL. The CDR3, as DNA: TGCGCCAGCAGCCAAGAACAGAGAAATTCACCCCTCCACTTT. As protein: CASSQEQRNSPLHF.

This chain uses TRBV15 with TRBJ2-1, with 8 positions matching TRBD2. Looked up from germline, CDR1 is LNHNV and CDR2 is YYDKDF (reference sequence). The V and J ends lost 0 bases and 5 bases, in that order; junction bases with no gene match: 3. The CDR3 covers 15 residues. CDR3 in DNA: TGTGCCACCAGCAGAGAAGCGGGAGAACACAATGAGCAGTTCTTC. The encoded protein is CATSREAGEHNEQFF.

This chain connects TRBV18 to TRBJ2-2; D gene ambiguous. Trimming took off 2 bases at V and 1 base at J, with 5 bases between the two ends. The CDR3 covers 14 residues. The germline gives CDR1 KGHSH, CDR2 LQKENI. The CDR3 coding sequence is TGTGCCAGCTCACCAAAACAGAACACCGGGGAGCTGTTTTTT. Translation gives CASSPKQNTGELFF.

The V and J genes are TRBV6-5 and TRBJ1-5, with 9 bases that match TRBD1. CDR1 and CDR2 (germline): MNHEY, SVGAGI. V was pared by 6 bases and J by 6 bases, with 6 bases of the junction left unmatched. This CDR3 has 14 amino acids. The CDR3 sequence is CASSRDREGQPQHF. The CDR3 nucleotides are TGTGCCAGCAGCAGGGACAGGGAGGGTCAGCCCCAGCATTTT.

This clone was detected once. The rearrangement links TRBV4-2 to TRBJ2-2; 10 bases align to TRBD2. V lost 1 base and J lost 7; bases outside the gene matches: 9. From germline, CDR1 is LGHNA and CDR2 YNFKEQ. The length of the CDR3 is 17 residues. CDR3: CASSQVGLAGDHGELFF. The CDR3 region has the DNA TGTGCCAGCAGCCAAGTGGGGCTAGCGGGAGATCACGGGGAGCTGTTTTTT.

This clone came up once. V and J are TRBV5-1 and TRBJ1-2; D is possibly TRBD1 (6 bases). The CDR3 is 14 residues long. Germline-derived CDR1 and CDR2 are SGHRS and YFSETQ. The V end lost 5 bases, the J end lost 1 base, and 12 bases lay between the germline ends. The CDR3 DNA sequence: TGCGCCAGCAGTGGCGGGGGCATTAACTATGGCTACACCTTC. Its protein is CASSGGGINYGYTF.

The count of this clone is one. The chain recombines TRBV24-1 with TRBJ2-1, with D tentatively TRBD1 (6 bases). Between the trimmed V and J ends, which lost 9 bases and 12 bases, there was a span of 20 bases. The CDR3 has 13 residues. The germline V gene encodes CDR1 KGHDR and CDR2 SFDVKD. Here the CDR3 reads CATQGAGVFRQFF. CDR3 coding DNA: TGTGCCACCCAAGGGGCAGGGGTTTTTCGGCAGTTCTTC.

The V call is TRBV6-5, the J call TRBJ2-7; 7 nucleotides match TRBD1. The CDR3 length is 14 residues. Germline CDR1 reads MNHEY; CDR2 reads SVGAGI. V shed 9 bases, J shed 0 bases, and the junction held 8 bases outside the gene matches. CDR3 region: CASGVGQSSYEQYF. CDR3 DNA: TGTGCCAGTGGGGTGGGACAGAGCTCCTACGAGCAGTACTTC.

The rearrangement uses TRBV5-1 and TRBJ1-6; D may be TRBD1 (6 bases). V was pared by 0 bases and J by 0 bases, with 16 bases between. Per the germline V gene, CDR1 is SGHRS and CDR2 is YFSETQ. The CDR3 consists of 19 residues. CDR3 loop: CASSLVGQGPSSYNSPLHF. The DNA of the CDR3 is TGCGCCAGCAGCTTGGTAGGGCAGGGGCCGAGCTCCTATAATTCACCCCTCCACTTT.

For this clone: Within the sample, other DNA sequences also encode this same CDR3. V gene TRBV5-1 combines with J gene TRBJ1-1; D may be TRBD1 (6 bases). Germline V lookup: CDR1 SGHRS, CDR2 YFSETQ. This CDR3 spans 14 amino acids. The V end was cut by 2 bases, the J end by 0 bases, with 8 bases between. The CDR3 sequence is CASSLGGLNTEAFF. CDR3 coding DNA: TGCGCCAGCAGCTTAGGGGGTTTGAACACTGAAGCTTTCTTT.

The rearrangement uses TRBV19 and TRBJ1-5, with 7 bases matching TRBD1. Germline V gene data show CDR1 as LNHDA and CDR2 as SQIVND (reference sequence). The CDR3 is 16 residues long. Trimming took 6 bases from V and 2 from J; bases not matched to a gene: 10. CDR3 amino acids: CASSNIDRARNQPQHF. Written as DNA, the CDR3 is TGTGCCAGTAGCAATATCGACAGGGCACGCAATCAGCCCCAGCATTTT.

The V gene is TRBV11-2, the J gene TRBJ2-7, with D possibly matching TRBD2 (5 bases). In germline, CDR1 is SGHAT, CDR2 FQNNGV. The CDR3 covers 16 residues. With 1 base removed from V and 0 bases from J, the gap between germline ends came to 13 bases. CDR3 region: CASSLVSAASSYEQYF. CDR3 nucleotide sequence: TGTGCCAGCAGCTTAGTTTCAGCGGCCAGCTCCTACGAGCAGTACTTC. The full variable domain, its missing parts supplied by reference TRBV11-2 and TRBJ2-7, is EAGVAQSPRYKIIEKRQSVAFWCNPISGHATLYWYQQILGQGPKLLIQFQNNGVVDDSQLPKDRFSAERLKGVDSTLKIQPAKLEDSAVYLCASSLVSAASSYEQYFGPGTRLTVT.

The chain is built from TRBV3-1 (or the pseudogene TRBV3-2) and TRBJ1-6; the match to TRBD1 covers 7 bases. The CDR3 contains 14 residues. With 0 bases clipped from V and 10 bases from J, the junction kept 3 bases outside the gene matches. Per the germline V gene, CDR1 is LGHDT and CDR2 is YNNKEL (reference sequence). CDR3 loop: CASSQESRGSPLHF. In nucleotides, the CDR3 is TGTGCCAGCAGCCAAGAATCCAGGGGGTCACCCCTCCACTTT.

A note on this clone: An end of the junction does not agree with germline; a read error may underlie this. V gene TRBV29-1 combines with J gene TRBJ2-7, with D perhaps TRBD1 (7 bases). The CDR3 is 14 amino acids. The V gene's germline CDR1 is SQVTM and CDR2 ANQGSEA. The CDR3 protein is CSVEGRQGGHEQYF. The CDR3 region has the DNA TGCAGCGTCGAAGGCCGGCAGGGGGGCCACGAGCAGTACTTC.

Worth noting for this clone: Different DNA sequences within this sample yield the same CDR3. This chain joins TRBV5-1 and TRBJ1-2, with 7 bases aligning to TRBD1. CDR1 is SGHRS and CDR2 is YFSETQ in the germline V gene. The CDR3 sequence is 14 residues long. After removal of 4 bases from V and 4 bases from J, the junction contained 7 bases not matched to a gene. CDR3 residues: CASSTGQEIYGYTF. CDR3 nucleotide sequence: TGCGCCAGCAGCACCGGACAGGAAATCTATGGCTACACCTTC. Looking up the rest from reference TRBV5-1 and TRBJ1-2 gives the full variable domain: KAGVTQTPRYLIKTRGQQVTLSCSPISGHRSVSWYQQTPGQGLQFLFEYFSETQRNKGNFPGRFSGRQFSNSRSEMNVSTLELGDSALYLCASSTGQEIYGYTFGSGTRLTVV.

This clone was detected once. Distinct nucleotide sequences in the sample also encode this CDR3. The chain is built from TRBV30 and TRBJ1-5; 7 nucleotides line up with TRBD1. Germline assignment: CDR1 GTSNPN and CDR2 SVGIG (reference sequence). V lost 2 bases to trimming and J lost 4 bases; unmatched junction nucleotides: 2. There are 13 residues in the CDR3. The CDR3 DNA reads as TGTGCCTGGAGTTTGACAGGGAATCAGCCCCAGCATTTT. It codes for CAWSLTGNQPQHF.